This T cell receptor (beta chain) came from a study of CD8 T cells in ankylosing spondylitis. Notes on the study in general: Ankylosing spondylitis blood seemed to carry a telltale TCR beta motif made of seven or eight highly homologous variants. Within peripheral blood, clones linked to disease were CD8+ and relatively rare. Reportedly, matched ankylosing spondylitis synovial fluid was significantly enriched for disease-linked clones.

By quantitative 5'-RACE with molecular barcodes, the TCR beta libraries were made. A single record per CDR3 protein comes from TCRdb applying MiXCR to the 5' RACE reads. The data hold around 88,000 distinct CDR3 sequences, with about 9% observed a single time. The CDR3 extends over 19 amino acids. The germline gives CDR1 SGHAT, CDR2 FQNNGV. This clonotype has a count of ten or more. Its matching antigen is unknown. Its ends do not fully match the called genes, so a read error is possible. V and J are TRBV11-2 and TRBJ2-7, with 9 bases fitting TRBD2. Source material: blood, either unsorted or a sorted T cell fraction (not recorded which). The origin of this receptor is a male donor with ankylosing spondylitis or in good health (not recorded which). In DNA form, the CDR3 reads TGTGCCAGCAGGTTAGAGTATGGCGGGGGGGACTCAAACATCTACGAGCAGTACTTC. It encodes CASRLEYGGGDSNIYEQYF. Filled out from reference TRBV11-2 and TRBJ2-7, the complete variable domain reads EAGVAQSPRYKIIEKRQSVAFWCNPISGHATLYWYQQILGQGPKLLIQFQNNGVVDDSQLPKDRFSAERLKGVDSTLKIQPAKLEDSAVYLCASRLEYGGGDSNIYEQYFGPGTRLTVT.